The 28 T cell receptor beta chains below were found in one sample sequenced in a study of control samples from healthy donors and cancer patients. Produced via immunoSEQ multiplex PCR; TCRdb's table is partial and in-frame only. The sample contains around 140,000 clones, 80% to 95% of which appear only once. Sequences were obtained from blood. The receptors were sampled from a man younger than 35 in good health.

The chain couples TRBV28 to TRBJ2-1; 14 nucleotides match TRBD2. Germline values: CDR1 MDHEN, CDR2 SYDVKM. The CDR3 is 19 residues long. The V and J ends lost 4 bases and 1 base, in that order; junction bases with no gene match: 9. DNA of the CDR3: TGTGCCAGCAGTTATTCCGGGACTAGCGGGAGTAGGTCCTACAATGAGCAGTTCTTC. This codes for CASSYSGTSGSRSYNEQFF.

V is TRBV19 and J is TRBJ2-6; tentatively, D is TRBD2 (5 bases). Germline lookup yields CDR1 LNHDA and CDR2 SQIVND (reference sequence). The CDR3 extends over 17 amino acids. Trimming removed 5 bases from V and 2 bases from J, with 16 bases in between. The CDR3 nucleotides are TGTGCCAGTAGTGCCTGGGGAGCAGGAGCTGGGGCCAACGTCCTGACTTTC. Translation gives CASSAWGAGAGANVLTF.

The chain combines TRBV28 with TRBJ1-1, with D uncertain. Germline CDR1 MDHEN, CDR2 SYDVKM. This CDR3 comprises 12 residues. Trimming cost V 5 bases and J 2 bases, with 6 bases left between them. The CDR3 spells CASSTLNTEAFF. CDR3 coding DNA: TGTGCCAGCAGTACTCTAAACACTGAAGCTTTCTTT.

This clone was observed a handful of times. V and J are TRBV12-3 or TRBV12-4 and TRBJ1-3; D is ambiguous. Trimming removed 6 bases at V and 4 bases at J, with 10 bases between. The CDR3 length is 13 residues. CDR3 region: CASRLGPGNTIYF. As DNA, the CDR3 is TGTGCCAGCAGGCTAGGGCCCGGAAACACCATATATTTT.

CDR3 loop: CASSPRLAGGRTNEQFF. The CDR3 DNA is TGTGCCAGCAGCCCCAGACTAGCGGGGGGGCGAACAAATGAGCAGTTCTTC. This chain links TRBV7-9 with TRBJ2-1, with 14 bases lining up with TRBD2. V was clipped by 5 bases and J by 7 bases; unmatched bases: 10. Germline CDR1 and CDR2: SEHNR and FQNEAQ (reference sequence). CDR3 size: 17 residues.

This chain joins TRBV30 and TRBJ2-3; TRBD1 matches at 7 bases. The CDR3 is made up of 12 amino acids. The V segment lost 2 bases and the J segment 11 bases; nucleotides outside the gene matches: 7. Germline lookup yields CDR1 GTSNPN and CDR2 SVGIG (reference sequence). This chain's CDR3 is CAWSSPQGEQYF. The CDR3 region has the DNA TGTGCCTGGAGTTCCCCGCAGGGGGAGCAGTATTTT.

The chain uses TRBV5-6 and TRBJ1-5; D not certain. V gave up 2 bases and J gave up 4 bases, with 10 bases separating them. This CDR3 has 14 amino acids. Looked up from germline, CDR1 is SGHDT and CDR2 is YYEEEE. The CDR3 region is CASSFSGDNQPQHF. The CDR3 DNA is TGTGCCAGCAGCTTTTCTGGGGATAATCAGCCCCAGCATTTT.

The chain couples TRBV6-4 to TRBJ1-6, with 7 positions matching TRBD1. From germline, CDR1 is MRHNA and CDR2 SNTAGT. The CDR3 totals 14 residues. V trimming: 3 bases; J trimming: 9 bases; junction bases outside the gene matches: 5. CDR3 region: CASSERGLGSPLHF. The CDR3 bases are TGTGCCAGCAGTGAGAGGGGGCTCGGTTCACCCCTCCACTTT.

The chain is built from TRBV29-1 and TRBJ2-1, with TRBD2 matching 10 bases. The germline CDR1 and CDR2 sequences are SQVTM and ANQGSEA. This CDR3 is 18 amino acids long. V lost 8 bases and J lost 1; bases outside the gene matches: 17. In nucleotides, the CDR3 is TGCAGCCTAATCGATAGCGGGAGGTTAGAAGGGTCCTACAATGAGCAGTTCTTC. Its translation: CSLIDSGRLEGSYNEQFF.

The chain uses TRBV27 and TRBJ2-7, with 10 bases identical to TRBD2. The CDR3 is 14 residues long. Germline CDR1 reads MNHEY; CDR2 reads SMNVEV (reference sequence). The junction had 4 bases not matched to a gene; V was cut back by 2 bases and J by 6 bases. CDR3 in DNA: TGTGCCAGCAGTTTAAGGCTAGCGGGAGCCGAGCAGTACTTC. Its protein is CASSLRLAGAEQYF.

This chain connects TRBV27 to TRBJ1-5; 7 bases align to TRBD1. CDR3 size: 14 residues. Germline trimming cut 6 bases from V and 4 bases from J; bases unmatched to any gene: 6. The V gene's germline CDR1 is MNHEY and CDR2 SMNVEV (reference sequence). The DNA for the CDR3 is TGTGCCAGCAGACACAGGGGCAGGAATCAGCCCCAGCATTTT. It is translated as CASRHRGRNQPQHF.

The J gene is TRBJ1-1, the V gene TRBV4-1; no definite D call. CDR1 and CDR2 from the germline V gene are MGHRA and YSYEKL. The V end lost 4 bases, the J end lost 11 bases, and 23 bases lay between the germline ends. The CDR3 extends over 15 amino acids. CDR3 amino acids: CASSREVRVPVGAFF. In DNA form, the CDR3 reads TGCGCCAGCAGCCGAGAAGTGAGGGTTCCCGTCGGTGCTTTCTTT.

The rearrangement uses TRBV4-1 and TRBJ1-5; the match to TRBD1 covers 7 bases. The V gene's germline CDR1 is MGHRA and CDR2 YSYEKL. CDR3 length equals 19 residues. Germline trimming cut 1 base from V and 0 bases from J; bases unmatched to any gene: 12. CDR3 protein: CASSQGDSLSPYSNQPQHF. The CDR3 DNA is TGCGCCAGCAGCCAAGGGGACAGTCTATCTCCCTATAGCAATCAGCCCCAGCATTTT.

This clone was seen once. The rearrangement links TRBV5-1 to TRBJ2-5, with 7 bases lining up with TRBD2. Germline V gives CDR1 SGHRS, CDR2 YFSETQ. Germline trimming cut 3 bases from V and 2 bases from J; bases unmatched to any gene: 4. This CDR3 has 14 residues. CDR3 bases: TGCGCCAGCAGCTCGGCTAGCGGACAAGAGACCCAGTACTTC. Translated, it gives CASSSASGQETQYF. Full variable domain (remainder filled in from reference TRBV5-1 and TRBJ2-5): KAGVTQTPRYLIKTRGQQVTLSCSPISGHRSVSWYQQTPGQGLQFLFEYFSETQRNKGNFPGRFSGRQFSNSRSEMNVSTLELGDSALYLCASSSASGQETQYFGPGTRLLVL.

This chain links TRBV7-6 with TRBJ1-5, with D hard to call. CDR3 length: 16 amino acids. V gave up 3 bases and J gave up 3 bases, with 15 bases separating them. CDR1 and CDR2 (germline): SGHVS, FNYEAQ. The CDR3: CASSLGRAPPNQPQHF. The CDR3 coding sequence is TGTGCCAGCAGCTTGGGGAGGGCCCCCCCCAATCAGCCCCAGCATTTT. The full variable domain, completed using reference TRBV7-6 and TRBJ1-5, is GAGVSQSPRYKVTKRGQDVALRCDPISGHVSLYWYRQALGQGPEFLTYFNYEAQQDKSGLPNDRFSAERPEGSISTLTIQRTEQRDSAMYRCASSLGRAPPNQPQHFGDGTRLSIL.

This chain uses TRBV6-5 with TRBJ2-7, with D hard to call. Germline CDR1 is MNHEY and CDR2 is SVGAGI. CDR3 length: 15 amino acids. V was shortened by 6 bases and J by 0 bases, with 15 bases between the two germline ends. The CDR3 DNA reads TGTGCCAGCAGCCCAGTCTTGGACGCCTCCTACGAGCAGTACTTC. This encodes CASSPVLDASYEQYF.

The CDR3 region is CASSEGLTRYTF. CDR3 DNA sequence: TGTGCCAGCAGTGAAGGTCTAACGCGCTACACCTTC. The V gene is TRBV2, the J gene TRBJ1-2, with unresolved D. Germline V gene lookup returns CDR1 SNHLY and CDR2 FYNNEI. V was shortened by 1 base and J by 9 bases, with 9 bases between the two germline ends. This CDR3 has 12 residues.

This clone was detected once. CDR3 residues: CASSLRQKETQYF. The CDR3 DNA follows: TGTGCCAGCAGCTTAAGACAGAAAGAGACCCAGTACTTC. The chain links TRBV7-2 to TRBJ2-5; possibly TRBD1 for D (5 bases). Deletions cut 2 bases from V and 3 bases from J, with 7 bases between. CDR3 size: 13 residues. Germline lookup yields CDR1 SGHTA and CDR2 FQGNSA.

This chain links TRBV28 with TRBJ1-4; D perhaps matches TRBD1 (6 bases). This CDR3 is built from 13 residues. V was pared by 8 bases and J by 5 bases, with 12 bases between. In germline, CDR1 is MDHEN, CDR2 SYDVKM. CDR3 sequence (DNA): TGTGCCAGCCTGGACAGATCGAATGAAAAACTGTTTTTT. Its protein product is CASLDRSNEKLFF.

The V gene is TRBV6-6, the J gene TRBJ1-5; the D gene is possibly TRBD1 (6 bases). Deletions cut 2 bases from V and 5 bases from J, with 13 bases between. Germline V gene sequence: CDR1 MNHNY, CDR2 SVGAGI (reference sequence). This CDR3 has 15 residues. CDR3 bases: TGTGCCAGCAGTTACGGGGGGGAGGGGGATCAGCCCCAGCATTTT. This encodes CASSYGGEGDQPQHF.

This rearrangement joins TRBV29-1 to TRBJ2-5; 9 bases fit TRBD1. The junction had 1 base not matched to a gene; V was cut back by 6 bases and J by 2 bases. This CDR3 spans 12 amino acids. CDR1 and CDR2 from the germline V gene are SQVTM and ANQGSEA. The CDR3 region has the DNA TGCAGCGTCGACAGGGGGCAAGAGACCCAGTACTTC. Amino acid sequence: CSVDRGQETQYF.

J is TRBJ1-1 and V is TRBV11-3, with D hard to call. The CDR3 totals 14 residues. Germline CDR1 and CDR2: SGHNT and YENEEA. Trimming pared 0 bases from V and 5 bases from J, leaving 10 bases between. CDR3 amino acids: CASSLDSGYTEAFF. CDR3 bases: TGTGCCAGCAGCTTAGATTCGGGGTATACTGAAGCTTTCTTT.

This chain uses TRBV28 with TRBJ2-5; weak D call: TRBD2 (5 bases). The CDR3 covers 15 residues. The V and J ends lost 5 bases and 1 base respectively, with 14 bases between them. From germline, CDR1 is MDHEN and CDR2 SYDVKM. The CDR3 region has the DNA TGTGCCAGCAGTCGTCAGAGACGGGGCCAAGAGACCCAGTACTTC. This encodes CASSRQRRGQETQYF.

CDR3 nucleotide sequence: TGTGCCAGCAGTATAAGACCTAACACTGAAGCTTTCTTT. Translating gives CASSIRPNTEAFF. The chain employs TRBV12-3 or TRBV12-4 and TRBJ1-1; D is unresolved. This CDR3 has 13 amino acids. Trimming took 5 bases from V and 2 from J, leaving 9 bases between them.

The J gene is TRBJ1-2, the V gene TRBV5-1, with D possibly being TRBD1 (5 bases). The germline V and J ends were trimmed by 9 bases and 2 bases, with 14 bases remaining between them. The germline gives CDR1 SGHRS, CDR2 YFSETQ. There are 13 residues in the CDR3. The CDR3 protein is CATRTEGNYGYTF. DNA of the CDR3: TGCGCCACTCGGACGGAGGGGAACTATGGCTACACCTTC. Full variable domain (remainder filled in from reference TRBV5-1 and TRBJ1-2): KAGVTQTPRYLIKTRGQQVTLSCSPISGHRSVSWYQQTPGQGLQFLFEYFSETQRNKGNFPGRFSGRQFSNSRSEMNVSTLELGDSALYLCATRTEGNYGYTFGSGTRLTVV.

The chain is built from TRBV28 and TRBJ1-4, with 12 nucleotides matching TRBD1. CDR3 length: 17 residues. Germline assignment: CDR1 MDHEN and CDR2 SYDVKM. J was trimmed by 4 bases and V by 6 bases; bases with no gene match: 9. CDR3 sequence: CASSPPGQGARNEKLFF. The CDR3 bases are TGTGCCAGCAGCCCACCGGGACAGGGGGCGCGTAATGAAAAACTGTTTTTT.

The V and J genes are TRBV12-5 and TRBJ2-1, with a weak D call TRBD2 (6 bases). Germline V gene data show CDR1 as LGHNT and CDR2 as FRNRAP. The V gene lost 3 bases and the J gene lost 4 bases, with 7 bases spanning the gap. CDR3 length: 13 amino acids. This chain's CDR3 is CASGFSGYNEQFF. The CDR3 coding sequence is TGTGCTAGTGGTTTTAGCGGTTACAATGAGCAGTTCTTC. The variable domain in full, completed from reference TRBV12-5 and TRBJ2-1, reads DARVTQTPRHKVTEMGQEVTMRCQPILGHNTVFWYRQTMMQGLELLAYFRNRAPLDDSGMPKDRFSAEMPDATLATLKIQPSEPRDSAVYFCASGFSGYNEQFFGPGTRLTVL.

The rearrangement uses TRBV5-4 and TRBJ1-4; TRBD1 matches at 7 bases. There are 15 residues in the CDR3. Germline V gene sequence: CDR1 SGHNT, CDR2 YYREEE (reference sequence). Trimming at V came to 2 bases and at J to 5 bases, leaving 6 bases not matched to a gene. The CDR3 here is CASSFWTGGNEKLFF. CDR3 in DNA: TGTGCCAGCAGCTTCTGGACAGGCGGGAATGAAAAACTGTTTTTT.